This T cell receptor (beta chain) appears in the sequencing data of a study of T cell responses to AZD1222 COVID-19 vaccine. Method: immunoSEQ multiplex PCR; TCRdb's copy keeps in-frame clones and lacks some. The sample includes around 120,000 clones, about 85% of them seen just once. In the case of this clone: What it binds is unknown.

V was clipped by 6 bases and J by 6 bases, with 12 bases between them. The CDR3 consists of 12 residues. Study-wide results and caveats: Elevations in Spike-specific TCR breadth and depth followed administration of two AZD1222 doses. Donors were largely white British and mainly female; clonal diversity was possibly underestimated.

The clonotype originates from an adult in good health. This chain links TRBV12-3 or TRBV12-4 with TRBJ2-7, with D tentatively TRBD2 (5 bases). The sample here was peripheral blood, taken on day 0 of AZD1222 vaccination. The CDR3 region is CASRANGGEQYF. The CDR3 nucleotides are TGTGCCAGCAGGGCGAATGGAGGCGAGCAGTACTTC.